What follows describes a single TCR beta chain. Its binding antigen is unknown. No much larger clone exists at a distance of one base, and base qualities are not known. These data belong to a study of blood T cell repertoires in COVID-19 (dated by TCRdb to about 2020). Broadly, across the study: Samples from collaborators originated in the United States, Italy and Spain and spanned both the acute and convalescent phases of COVID-19. The prospective study material was composed of cDNA or gDNA derived from T cells, B-cell-depleted T cells, or PBMCs. The dataset comprised deeply sampled blood TCRbeta repertoires from subjects exposed to, actively infected with, or recovered from COVID-19. The repertoires were released in a freely available public database meant as a resource for research on the immune response to SARS-CoV-2. The samples were drawn from two sources: the first 160 participants of the ongoing ImmuneRACE study, and fewer than 1,500 subjects contributed by 6 global collaborators. The sample metadata nearly always contained a de-identified subject ID, COVID-19 status, age in years and sex. Where HLA class I and class II types were available, the types were taken from metadata supplied by the sample provider, not from assay-based typing.

The collaborating institutions used their own protocols to collect whole blood in K2EDTA tubes. Collaborator samples were shipped for TCRbeta analysis as frozen whole blood, isolated PBMCs, or DNA extracted from either sample type. TCRbeta CDR3 regions were amplified from genomic DNA using the immunoSEQ Assay, a bias-controlled multiplex PCR. In the paper's pipeline: The number of nucleated cells in each sample was estimated by amplification of reference gene primers within the assay. To quantify the absolute abundance of each unique TCRbeta CDR3 rearrangement, sequence reads were collapsed and filtered. For each sample, productive Simpson clonality was calculated by taking the square root of Simpson's diversity index across productive rearrangements. TCRdb re-hosts the immuneACCESS table, in-frame sequences only. Its copies lack some clones; in the studies checked, an unresolved V gene accounts for under half of them, and the cause for the rest is not known. V and J calls and clone size are as listed in that table; D and trimming were resolved from the DNA. This sample holds about 130,000 clones; roughly 80% were observed only once. The biggest ten clones account for around 15% of the sample.

General study outcomes and caveats: Clinical and demographic metadata were provided uncurated, with the amount varying by source and participant.

From the cysteine up to the phenylalanine, the CDR3 has a length of 15 residues. The read is trimmed to its CDR3 DNA, 45 bases read in frame from base 1. V drops 1 base and J drops 2 bases, leaving 12 bases in between. The germline V gene yields SGHDT for CDR1 and YYEEEE for CDR2. Sample: peripheral blood. The V and J segments used are TRBV5-6 and TRBJ1-2; the D gene remains uncertain. The source of this sequence is a woman in her 50s with acute or convalescent COVID-19. CDR3 reads: CASSLSPGMNYGYTF. The bases read TGTGCCAGCAGCTTGTCTCCGGGGATGAACTATGGCTACACCTTC.